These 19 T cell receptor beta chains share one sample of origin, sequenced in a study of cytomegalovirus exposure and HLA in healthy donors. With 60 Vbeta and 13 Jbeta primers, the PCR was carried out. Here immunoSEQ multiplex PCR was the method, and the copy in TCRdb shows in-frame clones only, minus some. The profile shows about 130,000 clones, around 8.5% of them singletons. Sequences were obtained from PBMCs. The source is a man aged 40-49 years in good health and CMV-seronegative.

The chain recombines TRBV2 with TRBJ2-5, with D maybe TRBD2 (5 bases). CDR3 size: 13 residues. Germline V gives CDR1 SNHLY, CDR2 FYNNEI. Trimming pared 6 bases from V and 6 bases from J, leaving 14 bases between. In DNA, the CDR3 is TGTGCCAGCAGGGAGGTTTTCGGACAGACCCAGTACTTC. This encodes CASREVFGQTQYF.

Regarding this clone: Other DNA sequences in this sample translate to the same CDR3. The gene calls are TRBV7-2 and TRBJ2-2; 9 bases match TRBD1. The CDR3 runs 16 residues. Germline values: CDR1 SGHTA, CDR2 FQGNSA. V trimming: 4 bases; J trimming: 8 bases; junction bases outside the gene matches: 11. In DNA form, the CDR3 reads TGTGCCAGCAGCTCTCCGGACAGGGGAGACGGTGGGGAGCTGTTTTTT. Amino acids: CASSSPDRGDGGELFF.

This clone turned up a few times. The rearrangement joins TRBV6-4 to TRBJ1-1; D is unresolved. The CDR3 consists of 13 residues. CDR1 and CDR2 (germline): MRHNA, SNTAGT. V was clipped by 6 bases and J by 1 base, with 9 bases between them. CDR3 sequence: CASRSTENTEAFF. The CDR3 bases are TGTGCCAGCAGAAGCACAGAGAACACTGAAGCTTTCTTT.

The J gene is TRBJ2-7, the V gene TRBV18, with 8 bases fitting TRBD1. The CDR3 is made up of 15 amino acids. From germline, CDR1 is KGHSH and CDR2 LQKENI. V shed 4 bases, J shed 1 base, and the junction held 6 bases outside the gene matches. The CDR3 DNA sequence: TGTGCCAGCTCACGGACAGGGACAAGTTCCTACGAGCAGTACTTC. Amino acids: CASSRTGTSSYEQYF.

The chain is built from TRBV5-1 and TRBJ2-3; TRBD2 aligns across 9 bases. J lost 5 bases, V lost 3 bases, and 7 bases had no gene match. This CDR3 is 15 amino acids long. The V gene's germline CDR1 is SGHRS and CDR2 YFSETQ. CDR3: CASSSIAGAGDTQYF. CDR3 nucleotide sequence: TGCGCCAGCAGCTCAATAGCGGGGGCTGGAGATACGCAGTATTTT.

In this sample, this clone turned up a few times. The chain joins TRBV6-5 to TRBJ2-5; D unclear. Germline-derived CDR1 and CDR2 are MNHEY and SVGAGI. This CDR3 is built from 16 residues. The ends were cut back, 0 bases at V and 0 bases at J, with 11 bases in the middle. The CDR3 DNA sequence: TGTGCCAGCAGTTACTCGGCAGACACGTACCAAGAGACCCAGTACTTC. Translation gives CASSYSADTYQETQYF.

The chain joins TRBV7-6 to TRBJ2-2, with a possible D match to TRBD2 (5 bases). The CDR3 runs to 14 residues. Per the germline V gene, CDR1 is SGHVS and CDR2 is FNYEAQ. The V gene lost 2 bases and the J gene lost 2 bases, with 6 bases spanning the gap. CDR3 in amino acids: CASSLTGNTGELFF. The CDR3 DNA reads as TGTGCCAGCAGCTTAACGGGAAACACCGGGGAGCTGTTTTTT.

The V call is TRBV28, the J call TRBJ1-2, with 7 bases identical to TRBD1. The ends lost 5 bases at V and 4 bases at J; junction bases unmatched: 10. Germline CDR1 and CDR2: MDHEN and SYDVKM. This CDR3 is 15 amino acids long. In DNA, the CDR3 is TGTGCCAGCAGTCCTCCGGACAGGACCTCCTATGGCTACACCTTC. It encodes CASSPPDRTSYGYTF.

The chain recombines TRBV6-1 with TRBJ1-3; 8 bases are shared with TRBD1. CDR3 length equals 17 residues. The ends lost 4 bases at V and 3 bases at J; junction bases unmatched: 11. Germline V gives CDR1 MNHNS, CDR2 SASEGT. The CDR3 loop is CASSATGGPHYGNTIYF. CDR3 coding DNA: TGTGCCAGCAGTGCTACAGGGGGTCCTCACTATGGAAACACCATATATTTT.

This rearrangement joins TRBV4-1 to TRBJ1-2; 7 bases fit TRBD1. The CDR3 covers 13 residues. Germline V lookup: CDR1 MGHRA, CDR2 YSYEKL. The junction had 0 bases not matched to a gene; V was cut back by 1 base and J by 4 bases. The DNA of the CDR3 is TGCGCCAGCAGCCAAGGGGACAGCTATGGCTACACCTTC. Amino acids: CASSQGDSYGYTF.

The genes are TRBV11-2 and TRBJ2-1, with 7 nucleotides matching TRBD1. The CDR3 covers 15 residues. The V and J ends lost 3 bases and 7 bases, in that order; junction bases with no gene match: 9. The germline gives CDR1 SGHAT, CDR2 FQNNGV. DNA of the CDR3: TGTGCCAGCAGCTTTGGCAGGGGGAAAGAGAATGAGCAGTTCTTC. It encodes CASSFGRGKENEQFF.

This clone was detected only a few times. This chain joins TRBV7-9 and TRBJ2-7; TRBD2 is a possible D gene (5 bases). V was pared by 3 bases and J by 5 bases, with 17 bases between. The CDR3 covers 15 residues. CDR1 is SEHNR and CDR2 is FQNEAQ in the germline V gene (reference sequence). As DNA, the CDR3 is TGTGCCAGCAGCTTCGTAGGTGGAGGAGACGACGAGCAGTACTTC. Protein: CASSFVGGGDDEQYF.

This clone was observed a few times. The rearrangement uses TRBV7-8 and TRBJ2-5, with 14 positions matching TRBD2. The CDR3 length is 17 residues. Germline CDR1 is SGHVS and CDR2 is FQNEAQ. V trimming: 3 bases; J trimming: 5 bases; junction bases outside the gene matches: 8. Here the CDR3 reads CASSFLSGLAGEETQYF. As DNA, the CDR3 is TGTGCCAGCAGCTTCCTCTCGGGACTAGCGGGGGAGGAGACCCAGTACTTC.

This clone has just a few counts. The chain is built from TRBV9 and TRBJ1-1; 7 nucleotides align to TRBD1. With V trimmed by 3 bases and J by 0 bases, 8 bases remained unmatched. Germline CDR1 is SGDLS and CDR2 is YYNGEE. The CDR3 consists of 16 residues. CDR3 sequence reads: CASSANLGTVNTEAFF. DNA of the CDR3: TGTGCCAGCAGCGCAAACCTAGGGACAGTGAACACTGAAGCTTTCTTT.

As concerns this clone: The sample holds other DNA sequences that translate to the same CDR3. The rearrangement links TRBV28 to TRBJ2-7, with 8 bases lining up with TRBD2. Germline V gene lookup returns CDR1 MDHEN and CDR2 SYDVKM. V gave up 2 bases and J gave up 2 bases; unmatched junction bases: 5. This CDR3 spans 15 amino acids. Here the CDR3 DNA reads TGTGCCAGCAGTTTAGCGCGGGGGGTCCCCTACGAGCAGTACTTC. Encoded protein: CASSLARGVPYEQYF.

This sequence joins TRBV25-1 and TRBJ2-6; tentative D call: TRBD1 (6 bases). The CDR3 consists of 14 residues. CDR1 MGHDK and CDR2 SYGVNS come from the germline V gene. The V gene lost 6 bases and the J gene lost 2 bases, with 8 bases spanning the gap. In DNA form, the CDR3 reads TGTGCCAGCAGGGACAGTACTGGGGCCAACGTCCTGACTTTC. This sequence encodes CASRDSTGANVLTF.

CDR3 sequence reads: CASQTGTDYEQYF. The CDR3 DNA is TGTGCCAGCCAGACCGGGACAGACTACGAGCAGTACTTC. V gene TRBV7-2 combines with J gene TRBJ2-7, with 7 bases fitting TRBD1. The junction had 7 bases not matched to a gene; V was cut back by 8 bases and J by 3 bases. Germline CDR1 is SGHTA and CDR2 is FQGNSA. This CDR3 has 13 residues. Based on the CDR3 plus reference TRBV7-2 and TRBJ2-7, the full variable domain is GAGVSQSPSNKVTEKGKDVELRCDPISGHTALYWYRQSLGQGLEFLIYFQGNSAPDKSGLPSDRFSAERTGGSVSTLTIQRTQQEDSAVYLCASQTGTDYEQYFGPGTRLTVT.

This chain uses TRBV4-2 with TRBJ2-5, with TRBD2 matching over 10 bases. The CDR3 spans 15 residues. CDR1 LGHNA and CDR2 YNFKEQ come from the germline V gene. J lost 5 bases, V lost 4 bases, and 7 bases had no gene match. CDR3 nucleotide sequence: TGTGCCAGCAGCCTAAGAGCAGCGGGGGGGGAGACCCAGTACTTC. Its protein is CASSLRAAGGETQYF.

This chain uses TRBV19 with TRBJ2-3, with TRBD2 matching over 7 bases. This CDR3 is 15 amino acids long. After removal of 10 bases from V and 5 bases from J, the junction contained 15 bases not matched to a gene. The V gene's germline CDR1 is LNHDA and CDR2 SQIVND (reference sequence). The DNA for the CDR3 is TGTGCCACCTCCTCGGGACGGGGGGAGGGAGATACGCAGTATTTT. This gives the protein CATSSGRGEGDTQYF.